The 12 T cell receptor beta chains in this list originate from one sample, sequenced in a study of human T cells and chemical hapten exposure. TCRdb reprocessed the RACE reads with MiXCR, giving one entry per CDR3 protein. The sample holds nearly 350,000 distinct CDR3 sequences, under 8% seen once. The sample's time point: patch test 1, 2 weeks after DPC sensitization. The sample's treatment: therapeutic diphenylcyclopropenone sensitization with weekly scalp DPC. Sequencing was performed on whole blood, taken in connection with sensitization to the hapten diphenylcyclopropenone (DPC). The receptor source for this set is a woman younger than 35 with alopecia areata. Some clones in this sample may be carry-over from other donors' samples.

The V gene is TRBV28, the J gene TRBJ2-1; D might be TRBD2 (6 bases). The CDR3 contains 15 residues. Trimming left V 10 bases short and J 4 bases short, with 20 bases between. Germline assignment: CDR1 MDHEN and CDR2 SYDVKM. This CDR3 reads CATYRGGAGYNEQFF. The CDR3 DNA reads TGTGCCACCTACAGAGGAGGGGCGGGTTACAATGAGCAGTTCTTC.

The V call is TRBV5-1, the J call TRBJ2-5; tentatively, D is TRBD2 (6 bases). V shed 3 bases and J shed 2 bases, with 14 bases lying between them. The CDR3 sequence is 15 residues long. Per germline, CDR1 SGHRS and CDR2 YFSETQ. DNA of the CDR3: TGCGCCAGCAGCTCCCAAGGGGACTCACAAGAGACCCAGTACTTC. It is translated as CASSSQGDSQETQYF.

The sample holds many counts of this clonotype. The CDR3 loop reads CASSLGYVGNQPQHF. In DNA form, the CDR3 reads TGTGCCAGCAGCTTAGGATACGTAGGCAATCAGCCCCAGCATTTT. The chain links TRBV7-2 to TRBJ1-5, with D unresolved. In germline, CDR1 is SGHTA, CDR2 FQGNSA. The CDR3 sequence is 15 residues long. The V end was cut by 1 base, the J end by 2 bases, with 9 bases between.

This clonotype turned up a few times. The V call is TRBV6-6, the J call TRBJ2-1, with 7 bases matching TRBD1. The germline CDR1 and CDR2 sequences are MNHNY and SVGAGI (reference sequence). There are 17 residues in the CDR3. The J segment lost 8 bases and the V segment lost 0 bases, leaving 13 bases of the junction unmatched. The CDR3 DNA is TGTGCCAGCAGTTACTCCATGGGACAGATGGGTTTGGATGAGCAGTTCTTC. Amino acids: CASSYSMGQMGLDEQFF.

This chain uses TRBV7-2 with TRBJ2-3, with 10 bases that match TRBD2. The J segment lost 2 bases and the V segment lost 5 bases, leaving 10 bases of the junction unmatched. The CDR3 covers 17 residues. Germline CDR1 and CDR2: SGHTA and FQGNSA. The CDR3 bases are TGTGCCAGCAGCCCTAGAATGAGCGGGGGGGCCACAGATACGCAGTATTTT. Protein sequence: CASSPRMSGGATDTQYF.

This clonotype was picked up a small number of times. This rearrangement joins TRBV6-1 to TRBJ2-5; TRBD2 matches at 9 bases. The germline CDR1 and CDR2 sequences are MNHNS and SASEGT. Trimming removed 8 bases from V and 5 bases from J; junction bases left unmatched: 21. The CDR3 spans 18 residues. CDR3 in amino acids: CASARLSGGGAQGETQYF. CDR3 in DNA: TGTGCCAGCGCTCGCCTTTCGGGCGGGGGGGCCCAGGGGGAGACCCAGTACTTC.

This clonotype was seen many times. The chain carries TRBV29-1 and TRBJ1-2; possible D gene TRBD1, 6 bases. CDR3 length: 12 residues. Germline loops: CDR1 SQVTM, CDR2 ANQGSEA. Trimming removed 4 bases from V and 7 bases from J, with 13 bases in between. CDR3 in amino acids: CSVGSGDGGYTF. CDR3 bases: TGCAGCGTTGGCTCAGGGGATGGTGGCTACACCTTC.

This clonotype has a count of ten or more. The chain employs TRBV6-2 or TRBV6-3 and TRBJ2-3; 14 bases are a match to TRBD2. The germline CDR1 and CDR2 sequences are MNHEY and SVGEGT. V dropped 2 bases and J dropped 4; count of bases not matched to a gene: 5. This CDR3 has 17 residues. The CDR3, as DNA: TGTGCCAGCAGTTACGCCGGACTAGCGGGGGGCCCAGATACGCAGTATTTT. Its translation: CASSYAGLAGGPDTQYF.

The rearrangement uses TRBV27 and TRBJ1-5; 10 bases agree with TRBD1. V shed 6 bases and J 7 bases; nucleotides not matched to a gene: 15. Looked up from germline, CDR1 is MNHEY and CDR2 is SMNVEV (reference sequence). This CDR3 is 17 amino acids long. CDR3 nucleotides: TGTGCCAGCAGCCCTAGGACAGGGGGAAGCTTAGGCCAGCCCCAGCATTTT. It encodes CASSPRTGGSLGQPQHF.

The genes are TRBV12-3 or TRBV12-4 and TRBJ2-7; D is tentatively TRBD1 or TRBD2 (6 bases each). The CDR3 is 13 residues long. The V and J ends lost 6 bases and 6 bases respectively, with 15 bases between them. The CDR3 protein is CASSLGGYTEQYF. The CDR3 nucleotides read TGTGCCAGCAGCCTCGGGGGCTATACCGAGCAGTACTTC.

This clonotype was seen at least ten times. The rearrangement joins TRBV28 to TRBJ2-7; 10 nucleotides match TRBD2. The V gene's germline CDR1 is MDHEN and CDR2 SYDVKM. Trimming took 6 bases from V and 8 from J; bases not matched to a gene: 10. This CDR3 spans 14 amino acids. Here the CDR3 DNA reads TGTGCCAGCAGGAGCAGCGGGGGGGCTTACAAGCAGTACTTC. Translation: CASRSSGGAYKQYF.

CDR3 nucleotide sequence: TGTGCCAGCAGCGTAGGGACGGGCCTTTACGAGCAGTACTTC. Translated: CASSVGTGLYEQYF. V gene TRBV9 combines with J gene TRBJ2-7, with D unclear. Trimming stripped 0 bases from V and 4 bases from J, with 11 bases between. Germline V gene lookup returns CDR1 SGDLS and CDR2 YYNGEE. The CDR3 contains 14 residues.